This is a list of T cell receptor beta chains from one sample in a study of blood T cell repertoires in COVID-19. Profiling relied on immunoSEQ multiplex PCR, and the TCRdb table lists in-frame clones only, not all of them. The sample lists approximately 500,000 clones, 70% to 90% seen once, with roughly 3.2% in the top ten. The sequenced sample was peripheral blood. Receptors were obtained from a human donor in a cohort sampled during active COVID-19. Both conserved end residues are part of each CDR3. Each record gives: J gene, V gene, D gene, clone size, CDR3 protein, CDR3 DNA. D genes are given only for firm matches. Only some rows state a clone size, as once, few, many or a class for expanded clones.

>TRBJ1-3|TRBV5-4|-|-
CASSLYASSGNTIYF
TGTGCCAGCAGCTTGTACGCGAGCTCTGGAAACACCATATATTTT
>TRBJ2-1|TRBV10-3|-|-
CAISPSSYNEQFF
TGTGCCATCAGCCCTTCTAGTTACAATGAGCAGTTCTTC
>TRBJ2-3|TRBV7-2|TRBD2|-
CASRPTSGSNLDTQYF
TGTGCCAGCAGGCCAACTAGCGGGAGTAACCTGGATACGCAGTATTTT
>TRBJ2-7|TRBV7-2|TRBD2|-
CASSLAGRGREQYF
TGTGCCAGCAGCTTAGCGGGGAGGGGACGCGAGCAGTACTTC
>TRBJ2-7|TRBV7-9|TRBD2|once
CASSFLAGAMGEQYF
TGTGCCAGCAGCTTCCTAGCGGGAGCAATGGGTGAGCAGTACTTC
>TRBJ1-1|TRBV10-2|-|-
CASSEGQWTEAFF
TGCGCCAGCAGTGAGGGTCAGTGGACTGAAGCTTTCTTT
>TRBJ2-5|TRBV28|-|-
CASRSDSRETQYF
TGTGCCAGCAGGTCAGACAGTAGGGAGACCCAGTACTTC
>TRBJ2-3|TRBV21-1|-|-
CASRRTGEFTDTQYF
TGTGCCAGCAGAAGAACGGGAGAGTTCACAGATACGCAGTATTTT
>TRBJ2-5|TRBV7-6|TRBD1|once
CASSLGTGQETQYF
TGTGCCAGCAGCTTAGGGACAGGACAAGAGACCCAGTACTTC
>TRBJ1-1|TRBV30|-|-
CAWRHLMNTEAFF
TGTGCCTGGAGACATCTTATGAACACTGAAGCTTTCTTT
>TRBJ2-1|TRBV15|-|-
CATSRERREQFF
TGTGCCACCAGCAGAGAGCGCAGGGAGCAGTTCTTC
>TRBJ1-4|TRBV5-1|TRBD1|-
CASSLRTGNEKLFF
TGCGCCAGCAGCTTGAGGACAGGGAATGAAAAACTGTTTTTT
>TRBJ1-2|TRBV2|TRBD1|-
CASSVGDRATGYTF
TGTGCCAGCAGTGTGGGGGACAGGGCAACTGGCTACACCTTC
>TRBJ2-7|TRBV12-3/TRBV12-4|TRBD1|-
CASSRDRGHEQYF
TGTGCCAGCAGCCGGGACAGGGGCCACGAGCAGTACTTC
>TRBJ2-2|TRBV3-1/TRBV3-2|TRBD2|-
CASSPRLAGGDGGELFF
TGTGCCAGCAGCCCCCGACTAGCGGGAGGAGATGGCGGGGAGCTGTTTTTT
>TRBJ2-3|TRBV5-1|TRBD2|-
CASSLAVSGGADTQYF
TGCGCCAGCAGCTTGGCCGTCTCGGGAGGGGCAGATACGCAGTATTTT